The 26 T cell receptor beta chains below all came from one sample that was sequenced in a study of T cell repertoires in cytomegalovirus infection. Antigens of these TCRs are unknown. One entry per CDR3 protein results from TCRdb running MiXCR on the reads. The sample shows some 100,000 distinct CDR3 sequences, 29% of them seen only once. Sequencing was performed on CD8+ T cells from cultured PBMCs, taken from culture after CMV antigen stimulation. These receptors were collected from a human donor in good health (CMV status not recorded). Some clones in this sample may be carry-over from other donors' samples.

This clonotype was seen only a few times. J is TRBJ2-7 and V is TRBV28, with D hard to call. V lost 2 bases and J lost 4, with 12 bases in between. The CDR3 runs to 14 residues. Germline V CDR1 and CDR2: MDHEN, SYDVKM. CDR3 region: CASSLGPDPYEQYF. The CDR3 DNA is TGTGCCAGCAGTTTAGGTCCAGACCCATACGAGCAGTACTTC.

In its sample, this clonotype was seen a few times. V gene TRBV6-4 combines with J gene TRBJ2-3; D gene uncertain. This CDR3 is 13 amino acids long. The germline V and J ends were trimmed by 2 bases and 1 base, with 4 bases remaining between them. Germline lookup yields CDR1 MRHNA and CDR2 SNTAGT. The CDR3 reads CASSDQGTDTQYF. The DNA of the CDR3 is TGTGCCAGCAGTGACCAGGGCACAGATACGCAGTATTTT.

A few counts support this clonotype. The rearrangement uses TRBV19 and TRBJ1-5; D not certain. CDR3 length: 14 residues. V gave up 6 bases and J gave up 4 bases, with 13 bases separating them. Germline CDR1 LNHDA, CDR2 SQIVND (reference sequence). This CDR3 is CASSRRYFNQPQHF. The CDR3 DNA reads TGTGCCAGTAGCCGTCGATACTTTAATCAGCCCCAGCATTTT.

The V gene is TRBV2, the J gene TRBJ2-7, with D uncertain. Germline lookup yields CDR1 SNHLY and CDR2 FYNNEI. Trimming pared 9 bases from V and 4 bases from J, leaving 10 bases between. There are 11 residues in the CDR3. The CDR3 DNA reads TGTGCCAGTCGCGACCTATACGAGCAGTACTTC. Its translation: CASRDLYEQYF.

Many counts were recorded for this clonotype. The chain couples TRBV4-1 to TRBJ1-5, with 9 bases lining up with TRBD1. The length of the CDR3 is 13 residues. Germline trimming cut 3 bases from V and 6 bases from J; bases unmatched to any gene: 0. Germline V gene lookup returns CDR1 MGHRA and CDR2 YSYEKL. CDR3 in amino acids: CASSQDRGQPQHF. The CDR3 bases are TGCGCCAGCAGCCAGGACAGGGGTCAGCCCCAGCATTTT.

This clonotype appeared a few times. The V call is TRBV20-1, the J call TRBJ2-1; 12 bases line up with TRBD2. V shed 5 bases and J 0 bases; nucleotides not matched to a gene: 20. Germline CDR1 DFQATT, CDR2 SNEGSKA (reference sequence). The CDR3 spans 21 residues. In nucleotides, the CDR3 is TGCAGTGCTTATCCAACCCTAGCGGGGGGGCATAAGGGATACTCCTACAATGAGCAGTTCTTC. Amino acids: CSAYPTLAGGHKGYSYNEQFF.

The chain's CDR3 is CASRASGGRETQYF. The CDR3 DNA reads TGTGCCAGCAGAGCTAGCGGGGGCCGGGAGACCCAGTACTTC. The chain employs TRBV28 and TRBJ2-5, with 10 bases lining up with TRBD2. V dropped 6 bases and J dropped 5; count of bases not matched to a gene: 6. Germline values: CDR1 MDHEN, CDR2 SYDVKM. There are 14 residues in the CDR3.

As for this clonotype: This may be a read error: a much more frequent sequence differs by one nucleotide. This chain uses TRBV27 with TRBJ1-5, with D hard to call. CDR1 is MNHEY, CDR2 SMNVEV, per germline (reference sequence). The CDR3 length is 12 residues. The CDR3 bases are TGTGCCAACAGTTTCTGGGGTCAGCCCCAGCATTTT. It yields the protein CANSFWGQPQHF.

The V call is TRBV27, the J call TRBJ1-2; a weak D match, TRBD1 (6 bases). The germline CDR1 and CDR2 sequences are MNHEY and SMNVEV (reference sequence). The CDR3 runs to 13 residues. Trimming pared 6 bases from V and 2 bases from J, leaving 10 bases between. In DNA, the CDR3 is TGTGCCAGCAGACTTAGGGGGAACTATGGCTACACCTTC. It translates to CASRLRGNYGYTF.

This clonotype was recorded a few times. The V and J genes are TRBV7-2 and TRBJ1-2; D not resolved. The V end was cut by 4 bases, the J end by 2 bases, with 8 bases between. Per the germline V gene, CDR1 is SGHTA and CDR2 is FQGNSA. This CDR3 is 13 amino acids long. The CDR3 loop is CASSSPINYGYTF. In DNA, the CDR3 is TGTGCCAGCAGCTCCCCAATAAACTATGGCTACACCTTC.

The chain couples TRBV29-1 to TRBJ2-5; the match to TRBD1 covers 8 bases. CDR1 SQVTM and CDR2 ANQGSEA come from the germline V gene. The CDR3 runs 13 residues. The trim removed 6 bases at V and 5 bases at J, leaving 8 bases unmatched. DNA of the CDR3: TGCAGCGTAGACCGGACAGGGCAGGAGACCCAGTACTTC. It translates to CSVDRTGQETQYF. The variable domain in full, with the rest retrieved from reference TRBV29-1 and TRBJ2-5, is SAVISQKPSRDICQRGTSLTIQCQVDSQVTMMFWYRQQPGQSLTLIATANQGSEATYESGFVIDKFPISRPNLTFSTLTVSNMSPEDSSIYLCSVDRTGQETQYFGPGTRLLVL.

This clonotype turned up a few times. V is TRBV15 and J is TRBJ2-7; 9 positions agree with TRBD1. V lost 3 bases, J lost 4 bases, and 4 bases stayed unmatched. There are 14 residues in the CDR3. Germline CDR1 reads LNHNV; CDR2 reads YYDKDF (reference sequence). The CDR3, as DNA: TGTGCCACCAGCAGCCCGGGACAGGGTTACGAGCAGTACTTC. Protein: CATSSPGQGYEQYF.

This clonotype has just a few counts. The chain recombines TRBV27 with TRBJ2-1; D possibly corresponds to TRBD2 (5 bases). The CDR3 covers 15 residues. V gave up 3 bases and J gave up 7 bases, with 16 bases separating them. Germline assignment: CDR1 MNHEY and CDR2 SMNVEV (reference sequence). The CDR3 loop reads CASSLQTGFGNEQFF. For the CDR3, the DNA is TGTGCCAGCAGTTTGCAAACGGGGTTCGGAAATGAGCAGTTCTTC.

The chain carries TRBV12-3 or TRBV12-4 and TRBJ2-4; D is unclear. CDR3 length equals 16 residues. V lost 5 bases and J lost 4, with 18 bases in between. CDR3 region: CASSHPPLGIKNIQYF. The CDR3, as DNA: TGTGCCAGCAGTCACCCGCCTCTGGGGATTAAAAACATTCAGTACTTC.

This clonotype was seen many times. This chain connects TRBV6-1 to TRBJ1-1; tentatively, D is TRBD1 (6 bases). Germline-derived CDR1 and CDR2 are MNHNS and SASEGT. The CDR3 runs 12 residues. V was clipped by 5 bases and J by 11 bases, with 15 bases between them. The CDR3 region is CASSTGAALAFF. CDR3 DNA sequence: TGTGCCAGCAGTACGGGGGCCGCTTTGGCTTTCTTT.

At least ten counts were recorded for this clonotype. The V call is TRBV28, the J call TRBJ2-6, with D unresolved. Germline-derived CDR1 and CDR2 are MDHEN and SYDVKM. Trimming stripped 3 bases from V and 3 bases from J, with 6 bases between. This CDR3 has 14 amino acids. The CDR3 here is CASSLIVGANVLTF. Written as DNA, the CDR3 is TGTGCCAGCAGTTTGATAGTTGGGGCCAACGTCCTGACTTTC.

This clonotype occurred a few times. V usage is TRBV5-6 and J usage is TRBJ2-5; D perhaps matches TRBD2 (5 bases). The CDR3 has 14 residues. Germline V gene lookup returns CDR1 SGHDT and CDR2 YYEEEE. Trimming stripped 4 bases from V and 5 bases from J, with 15 bases between. CDR3 loop: CASSEGLSGETQYF. CDR3 DNA sequence: TGTGCCAGCAGCGAGGGCCTCTCTGGGGAGACCCAGTACTTC.

The chain couples TRBV27 to TRBJ1-1, with TRBD1 identical over 8 bases. This CDR3 spans 15 amino acids. CDR1 is MNHEY, CDR2 SMNVEV, per germline (reference sequence). V shed 1 base, J shed 6 bases, and the junction held 7 bases outside the gene matches. CDR3 amino acids: CASSLFNRGRSEAFF. Here the CDR3 DNA reads TGTGCCAGCAGTTTATTTAACAGGGGGAGATCTGAAGCTTTCTTT.

A few counts support this clonotype. V usage is TRBV19 and J usage is TRBJ2-3, with TRBD2 identical over 14 bases. The J segment lost 3 bases and the V segment lost 6 bases, leaving 8 bases of the junction unmatched. CDR3 length equals 17 residues. In germline, CDR1 is LNHDA, CDR2 SQIVND (reference sequence). As DNA, the CDR3 is TGTGCCAGTAGACCCCTTGGACTAGCGGGGGGAACAGATACGCAGTATTTT. Its protein is CASRPLGLAGGTDTQYF.

This clonotype was observed a few times. J is TRBJ1-5 and V is TRBV6-2 or TRBV6-3; D might be TRBD1 (6 bases). This CDR3 has 16 residues. Trimming shortened V by 7 bases and J by 7 bases, and 23 bases separated the two germline ends. Germline V CDR1 and CDR2: MNHEY, SVGEGT. The CDR3 reads CASNLRFGPGHQPQHF. The CDR3 DNA is TGTGCCAGCAACTTACGTTTCGGCCCGGGACACCAGCCCCAGCATTTT.

This clonotype was counted at least ten times. This chain uses TRBV20-1 with TRBJ1-1; TRBD1 might be the D (5 bases). The CDR3 sequence is 13 residues long. The V end was cut by 6 bases, the J end by 0 bases, with 11 bases between. From germline, CDR1 is DFQATT and CDR2 SNEGSKA (reference sequence). The chain's CDR3 is CSAVRGLNTEAFF. The CDR3 coding sequence is TGCAGTGCAGTAAGGGGCCTGAACACTGAAGCTTTCTTT.

The gene calls are TRBV24-1 and TRBJ2-1; tentative D call: TRBD1 (6 bases). Germline V lookup: CDR1 KGHDR, CDR2 SFDVKD. Trimming stripped 4 bases from V and 10 bases from J, with 13 bases between. The CDR3 runs 13 residues. The CDR3 DNA reads as TGTGCCACCAGTGACACAGGGTTTCGGGAGCAGTTCTTC. This encodes CATSDTGFREQFF.

This chain connects TRBV12-3 or TRBV12-4 to TRBJ1-2, with TRBD1 identical over 9 bases. There are 14 residues in the CDR3. The V segment lost 3 bases and the J segment 8 bases; nucleotides outside the gene matches: 7. The CDR3 spells CASSFLGTGYGYTF. CDR3 DNA: TGTGCCAGCAGTTTTCTCGGGACAGGGTACGGCTACACCTTC.

The chain links TRBV7-6 to TRBJ2-3; the D gene is possibly TRBD2 (7 bases). V lost 7 bases and J 3 bases, leaving 11 bases between the germline ends. The CDR3 runs to 13 residues. Germline loops: CDR1 SGHVS, CDR2 FNYEAQ. CDR3 sequence reads: CASTGEGTDTQYF. In nucleotides, the CDR3 is TGTGCCAGCACAGGGGAGGGGACAGATACGCAGTATTTT.

This clonotype was seen repeatedly, ten times or more. The chain joins TRBV12-3 or TRBV12-4 to TRBJ2-1, with 10 bases matching TRBD1. Trimming removed 5 bases from V and 2 bases from J; junction bases left unmatched: 6. The CDR3 loop spans 16 amino acids. The CDR3 nucleotides read TGTGCCAGCAGTCGACAGGGGGCGCAGACCTACAATGAGCAGTTCTTC. It specifies CASSRQGAQTYNEQFF.

The CDR3 spells CASRSGGVDTGELFF. CDR3 in DNA: TGTGCCAGTAGAAGCGGGGGGGTCGACACCGGGGAGCTGTTTTTT. The V gene is TRBV19, the J gene TRBJ2-2, with 10 bases identical to TRBD2. Unmatched junction bases numbered 4, after V lost 6 bases and J lost 3 bases. This CDR3 comprises 15 residues. Germline assignment: CDR1 LNHDA and CDR2 SQIVND (reference sequence). Drawing the rest from reference TRBV19 and TRBJ2-2, the complete variable domain is DGGITQSPKYLFRKEGQNVTLSCEQNLNHDAMYWYRQDPGQGLRLIYYSQIVNDFQKGDIAEGYSVSREKKESFPLTVTSAQKNPTAFYLCASRSGGVDTGELFFGEGSRLTVL.